This T cell receptor (beta chain) was observed in a study of blood T cell repertoires in COVID-19. Unmatched junction bases numbered 4, after V lost 0 bases and J lost 9 bases. The V gene's germline CDR1 is SGHRS and CDR2 YFSETQ. The CDR3 runs to 14 residues. Data came from immunoSEQ multiplex PCR; TCRdb stores just in-frame clones and leaves some out. The sample gives around 230,000 clones, approximately 84% of which show up once; roughly 7.9% is in the top ten. The TCR originated in a woman of 80 years or more with acute or convalescent COVID-19. The chain has TRBV5-1 and TRBJ2-4, with 9 bases identical to TRBD1. Sequencing input: peripheral blood. Written as DNA, the CDR3 is TGCGCCAGCAGCTTGGGACAGGGGGGAAGCATTCAGTACTTC. Its translation: CASSLGQGGSIQYF.